The source of this T cell receptor (beta chain) is a study of T cell repertoires in cytomegalovirus infection (dated by TCRdb to the late 2010s). About the full investigation: Because public TCR beta signatures pointed to carriage of CMV infection together with the matching HLA type, the HLA type of each donor mattered for the analysis.

These reads were obtained on an Illumina HiSeq 1500. TCRdb reran the public reads through fastp at Q25 and MiXCR, keeping productive beta chains. Identical CDR3 protein sequences are pooled into one entry, listed with their most common genes and DNA. The sample table lists around 180,000 distinct CDR3 sequences, about 21% of them with a count of one. The top ten constitute roughly 2.9% of the sample. Points the paper makes about the study in general: The ex vivo response was dominated by HLA-C-restricted CMV-specific TCR beta clonotypes, which also provided the single most frequent clonotype in two of eight donors. Cumulative frequency of public TCR beta family members discriminated carriers of CMV infection plus the relevant HLA type in this cohort and an independent 352-donor cohort.

A note on this clonotype: Its antigen remains unidentified. The record has no base qualities; no much larger clone is one base away.

Counted from cysteine to phenylalanine, this CDR3 has 16 amino acids. Only the CDR3 DNA is retained, 48 bases long and in frame from the first base. CDR1 and CDR2 were assigned from the germline V gene as MNHNS and SASEGT. Cut back by 2 bases and 0 bases, the V and J ends lie 11 bases apart. This clonotype was sampled from a human donor in good health (CMV status not recorded). Some clones in this sample may be carry-over from other donors' samples. The rearranged segments are TRBV6-1 and TRBJ1-3; no D segment can be confidently identified. The sequenced sample was PBMCs. The CDR3 loop reads CASSETTAHSGNTIYF. In nucleotides, the sequence is TGTGCCAGCAGTGAAACCACAGCCCACTCTGGAAACACCATATATTTT.